One and the same sample provided the 3 T cell receptor beta chains below, sequenced in a study of OX40 agonist ivuxolimab in advanced cancers. Sequenced by immunoSEQ multiplex PCR; TCRdb stores in-frame clones only, minus some. The data show some 30,000 clones, approximately 80% seen once. This sample comprised CD4+ or CD8+ T cells sorted from blood, obtained in a trial of the OX40 agonist ivuxolimab. The origin of the receptors is an adult with an advanced solid tumor such as melanoma, head and neck, liver or kidney cancer.

The chain has TRBV5-4 and TRBJ2-5, with D unclear. The germline gives CDR1 SGHNT, CDR2 YYREEE (reference sequence). V lost 4 bases, J lost 1 base, and 11 bases lay in between. This CDR3 is 14 amino acids long. For the CDR3, the DNA is TGTGCCAGCAGCCCCGGGTTATCCCAAGAGACCCAGTACTTC. The encoded protein is CASSPGLSQETQYF.

V and J are TRBV6-1 and TRBJ2-1, with 7 bases aligning to TRBD1. The CDR3 sequence is 13 residues long. Germline V gives CDR1 MNHNS, CDR2 SASEGT. V lost 0 bases, J lost 15 bases, and 8 bases stayed unmatched. The DNA of the CDR3 is TGTGCCAGCAGTGAAGCTGCTCAGGGGGTACTGTTCTTC. This codes for CASSEAAQGVLFF.

This sequence joins TRBV5-1 and TRBJ2-5; the match to TRBD1 covers 9 bases. The trim removed 8 bases at V and 4 bases at J, leaving 12 bases unmatched. CDR1 is SGHRS and CDR2 is YFSETQ in the germline V gene. This CDR3 spans 15 amino acids. The CDR3 reads CARSEGQGFAETQYF. Written as DNA, the CDR3 is TGCGCCAGAAGTGAAGGACAGGGGTTTGCAGAGACCCAGTACTTC.